In its sample, the clone carrying this TCR beta chain was seen a few times. Antigen specificity is unknown. The CDR3 regions of TCR beta were amplified from RNA transcripts. The HTBI primer set served for first-round RT-PCR of the TCR CDR3. TCRdb ran MiXCR on the multiplex PCR reads and lists one entry per CDR3 protein. The table has approximately 360,000 distinct CDR3 sequences, approximately 25% seen once; the top ten hold more than 60%. These data belong to a study of T cells in Graves' hyperthyroidism and ophthalmopathy. Whole-study results and caveats: Also found in blood were most expanded thyroid clonotypes above 0.001.

CDR3 length: 15 residues. Germline-derived CDR1 and CDR2 are LGHDT and YNNKEL (reference sequence). With 2 bases clipped from V and 3 bases from J, the junction kept 5 bases outside the gene matches. The origin of this receptor is a man aged 50 to 60 with Graves' hyperthyroidism. The chain links TRBV3-1 to TRBJ1-2; TRBD1 matches at 8 bases. The specimen sequenced was blood. As DNA, the CDR3 is TGTGCCAGCAGCCAAACCAGGGGGCGCGACTATGGCTACACCTTC. Its protein is CASSQTRGRDYGYTF. The full variable domain, completed using reference TRBV3-1 and TRBJ1-2, is DTAVSQTPKYLVTQMGNDKSIKCEQNLGHDTMYWYKQDSKKFLKIMFSYNNKELIINETVPNRFSPKSPDKAHLNLHINSLELGDSAVYFCASSQTRGRDYGYTFGSGTRLTVV.